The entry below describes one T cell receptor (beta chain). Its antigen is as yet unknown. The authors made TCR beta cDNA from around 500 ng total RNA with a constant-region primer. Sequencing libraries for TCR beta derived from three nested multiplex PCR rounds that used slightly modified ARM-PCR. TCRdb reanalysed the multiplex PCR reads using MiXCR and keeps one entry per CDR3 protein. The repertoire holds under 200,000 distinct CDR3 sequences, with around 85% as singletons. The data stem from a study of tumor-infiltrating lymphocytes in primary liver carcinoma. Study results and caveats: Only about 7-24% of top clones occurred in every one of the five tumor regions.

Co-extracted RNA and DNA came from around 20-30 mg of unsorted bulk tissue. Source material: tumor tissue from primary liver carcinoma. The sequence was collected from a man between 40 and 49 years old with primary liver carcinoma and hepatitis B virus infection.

This chain's CDR3 is CASRLGQGQGEAFF. The CDR3 bases are TGTGCCAGCAGGTTAGGACAAGGGCAGGGTGAAGCTTTCTTT. The chain employs TRBV6-5 and TRBJ1-1; TRBD1 is a possible D gene (5 bases). V lost 6 bases, J lost 7 bases, and 18 bases lay in between. Germline CDR1 reads MNHEY; CDR2 reads SVGAGI. This CDR3 has 14 residues.